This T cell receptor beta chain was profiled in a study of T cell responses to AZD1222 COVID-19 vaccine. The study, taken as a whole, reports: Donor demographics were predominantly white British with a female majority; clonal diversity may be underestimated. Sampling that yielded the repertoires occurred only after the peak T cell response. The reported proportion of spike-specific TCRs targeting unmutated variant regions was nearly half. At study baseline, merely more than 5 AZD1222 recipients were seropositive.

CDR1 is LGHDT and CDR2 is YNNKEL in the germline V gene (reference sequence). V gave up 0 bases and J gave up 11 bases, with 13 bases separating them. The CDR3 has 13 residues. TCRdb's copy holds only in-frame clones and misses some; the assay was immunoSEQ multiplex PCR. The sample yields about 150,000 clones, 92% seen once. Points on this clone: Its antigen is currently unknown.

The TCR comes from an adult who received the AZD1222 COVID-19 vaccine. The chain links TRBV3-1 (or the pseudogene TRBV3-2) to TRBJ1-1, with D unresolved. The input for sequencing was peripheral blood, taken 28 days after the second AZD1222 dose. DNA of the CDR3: TGTGCCAGCAGCCAAGAAGCCGGAGACAATGCTTTCTTT. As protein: CASSQEAGDNAFF.